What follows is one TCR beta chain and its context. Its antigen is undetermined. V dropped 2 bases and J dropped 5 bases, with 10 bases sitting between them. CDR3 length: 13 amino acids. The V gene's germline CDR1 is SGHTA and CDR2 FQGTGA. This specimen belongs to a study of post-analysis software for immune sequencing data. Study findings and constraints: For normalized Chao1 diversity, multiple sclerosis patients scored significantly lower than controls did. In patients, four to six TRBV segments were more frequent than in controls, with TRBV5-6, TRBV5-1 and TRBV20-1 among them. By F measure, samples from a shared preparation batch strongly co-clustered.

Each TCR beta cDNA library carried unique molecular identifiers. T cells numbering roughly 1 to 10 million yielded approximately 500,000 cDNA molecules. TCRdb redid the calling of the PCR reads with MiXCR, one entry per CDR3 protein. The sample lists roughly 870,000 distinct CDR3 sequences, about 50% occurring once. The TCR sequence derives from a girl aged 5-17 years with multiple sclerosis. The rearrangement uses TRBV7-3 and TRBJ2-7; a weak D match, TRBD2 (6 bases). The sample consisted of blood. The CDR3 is CASSLRPGDEQYF. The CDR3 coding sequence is TGTGCCAGCAGCTTACGCCCGGGGGACGAGCAGTACTTC.